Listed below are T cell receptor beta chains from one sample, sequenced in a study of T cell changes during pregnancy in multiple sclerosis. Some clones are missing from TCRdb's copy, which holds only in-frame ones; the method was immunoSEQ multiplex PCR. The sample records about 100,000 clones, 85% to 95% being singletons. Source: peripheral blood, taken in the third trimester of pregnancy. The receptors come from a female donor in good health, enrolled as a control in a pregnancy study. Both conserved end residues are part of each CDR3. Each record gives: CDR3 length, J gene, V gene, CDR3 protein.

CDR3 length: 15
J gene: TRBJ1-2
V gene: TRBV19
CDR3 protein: CASTKWGIMDYGYTF

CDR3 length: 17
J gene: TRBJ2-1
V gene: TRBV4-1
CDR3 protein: CASSQERVAGGRNEQFF

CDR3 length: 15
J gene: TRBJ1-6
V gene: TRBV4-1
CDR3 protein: CASSLGPGGESPLHF

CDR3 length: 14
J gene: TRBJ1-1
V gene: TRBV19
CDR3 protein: CASSKSAGVTEAFF

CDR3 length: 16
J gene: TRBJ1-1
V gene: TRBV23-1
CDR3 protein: CASSQRTGTGHTEAFF

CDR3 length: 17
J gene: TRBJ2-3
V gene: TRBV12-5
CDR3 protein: CASGLVYYGASTDTQYF

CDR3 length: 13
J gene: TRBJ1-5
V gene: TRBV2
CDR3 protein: CASRQVSNQPQHF

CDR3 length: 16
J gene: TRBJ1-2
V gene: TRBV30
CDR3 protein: CAWSYTAGDRRNGYTF

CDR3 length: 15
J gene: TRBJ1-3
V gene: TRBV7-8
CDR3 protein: CASSSQTVSGNTIYF

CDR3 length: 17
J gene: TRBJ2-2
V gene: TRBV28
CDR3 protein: CASSGTGTRGNTGELFF

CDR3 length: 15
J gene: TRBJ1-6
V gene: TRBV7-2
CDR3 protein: CASRRDQINNSPLHF

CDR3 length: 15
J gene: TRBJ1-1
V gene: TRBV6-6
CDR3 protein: CASSYSGQGSTEAFF

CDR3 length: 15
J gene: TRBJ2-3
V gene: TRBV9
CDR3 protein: CASSVGDISTDTQYF

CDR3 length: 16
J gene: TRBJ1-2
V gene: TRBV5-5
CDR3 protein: CASSLAGQTNTYGYTF

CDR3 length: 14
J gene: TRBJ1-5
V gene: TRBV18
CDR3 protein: CASSYWASNQPQHF

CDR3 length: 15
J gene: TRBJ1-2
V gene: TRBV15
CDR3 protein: CATSRDHILSYGYTF

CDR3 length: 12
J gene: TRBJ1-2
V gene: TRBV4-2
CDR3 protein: CASTGGNYGYTF

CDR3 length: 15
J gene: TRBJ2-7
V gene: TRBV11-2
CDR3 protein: CASSLAGTGWYEQYF

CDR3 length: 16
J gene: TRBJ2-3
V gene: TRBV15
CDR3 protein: CATSSLRDRVTDTQYF

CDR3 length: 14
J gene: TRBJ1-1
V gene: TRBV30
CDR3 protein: CATPGSLPNTEAFF

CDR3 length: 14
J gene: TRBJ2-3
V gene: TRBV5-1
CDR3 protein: CASSAGTATDTQYF

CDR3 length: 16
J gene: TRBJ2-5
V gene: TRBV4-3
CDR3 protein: CASSRLGTGSLETQYF

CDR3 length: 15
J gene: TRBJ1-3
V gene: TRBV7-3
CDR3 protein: CASSLQSDSGNTIYF

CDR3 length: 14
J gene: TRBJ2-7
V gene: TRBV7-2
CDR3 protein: CASSSHREYYEQYF

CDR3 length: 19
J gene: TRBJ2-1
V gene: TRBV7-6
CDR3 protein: CASSRRTLAGGRSYNEQFF

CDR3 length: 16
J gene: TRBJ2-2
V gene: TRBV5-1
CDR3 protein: CASSVGGGSNTGELFF

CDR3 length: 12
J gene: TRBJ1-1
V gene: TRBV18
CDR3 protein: CASSPAQTEAFF

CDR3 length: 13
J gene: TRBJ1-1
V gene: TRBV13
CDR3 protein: CASSWTVNTEAFF

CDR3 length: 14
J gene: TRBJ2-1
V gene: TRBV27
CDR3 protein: CASRVLAGGLEQFF

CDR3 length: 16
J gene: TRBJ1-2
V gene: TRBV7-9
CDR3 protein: CASSLQTGQSLYGYTF

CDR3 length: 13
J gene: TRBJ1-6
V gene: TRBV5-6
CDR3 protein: CASSETAGTALHF

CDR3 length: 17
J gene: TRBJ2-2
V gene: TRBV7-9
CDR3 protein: CASSSRGQGGLTGELFF

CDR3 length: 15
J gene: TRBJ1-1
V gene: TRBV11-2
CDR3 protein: CASSLGGQGVTEAFF

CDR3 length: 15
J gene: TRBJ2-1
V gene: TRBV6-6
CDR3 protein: CASRPGQRLYNEQFF

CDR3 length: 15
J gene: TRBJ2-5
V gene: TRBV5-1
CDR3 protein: CASSLAGHPVETQYF

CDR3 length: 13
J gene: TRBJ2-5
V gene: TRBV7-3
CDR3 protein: CASSSSTADIQYF

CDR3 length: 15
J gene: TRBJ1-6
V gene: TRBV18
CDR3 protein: CASSPHSGEGSPLHF

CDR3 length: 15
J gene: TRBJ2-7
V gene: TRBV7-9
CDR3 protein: CASSSFRTGNAEQYF